The subject of this entry is one T cell receptor beta chain. Its antigen is as yet unknown. No infections or other immune events were documented during collection. This entry comes from a study of identifying expanded T cells in peripheral blood. The method was immunoSEQ multiplex PCR; TCRdb's version includes in-frame clones alone and lacks a portion of them. The repertoire consists of about 98,000 clones, with approximately 89% occurring once and the leading ten covering about 14%. Germline CDR1 reads SQVTM; CDR2 reads ANQGSEA. The CDR3 is 14 residues long. The junction had 10 bases not matched to a gene; V was cut back by 6 bases and J by 5 bases. Study-wide results and caveats: Across healthy donors, higher total template counts meant significantly greater approximately two-week count variance. Technical replicates showed approximately 1.2 changed clones; roughly two weeks around 15; four weeks 19.

Sequenced sample: blood. The receptor's source is a person aged 18-69 years in good health. This chain links TRBV29-1 with TRBJ2-5, with 9 bases that match TRBD1. Written as DNA, the CDR3 is TGCAGCGTAGCCCGGGACAGGGTGTCGGAGACCCAGTACTTC. It translates to CSVARDRVSETQYF.